This T cell receptor (beta chain) was found in a study of shared T cell receptors in the human thymus (dated by TCRdb to about 2021). About the study as a whole: The study examined how self-reactive, shared T-cell receptor alpha chains are generated in the human thymus.

This clone was detected only once. It has no known antigen specificity. It has no much larger one-base neighbor in the sample; base qualities were not kept. Libraries were prepared through the immunoSEQ multiplex PCR assay. TCRdb mirrors the immuneACCESS table, restricted to in-frame sequences. Some clones are absent from its copies; in checked studies, under half trace to an unresolved V gene, and the reason for the others is unknown. The sample table contains about 380,000 clones; only one count was recorded for 95% of them. Clones ranked in the top ten supply approximately 0.02% of the sample. Per the germline V gene (reference sequence), SGHNT is the CDR1 and YYREEE is the CDR2. From cysteine to phenylalanine, the CDR3 is 14 amino acids long. Here the CDR3 DNA is all that survives: 42 bases in frame from base 1. Clipping removes 4 bases from V and 3 bases from J, with 6 as the unmatched junction base count.

The receptor comes from a human donor. The chain joins TRBV5-4 to TRBJ2-7, with 8 central nucleotides matching TRBD2. The sequenced sample consisted of thymocytes. The DNA reads TGTGCCAGCAGCCGCGGACTAGCTAGCTACGAGCAGTACTTC. This translates into CASSRGLASYEQYF.